The 17 T cell receptor beta chains given below trace back to one sample, sequenced in a study of T cell responses to AZD1222 COVID-19 vaccine. This table comes from immunoSEQ multiplex PCR, and its TCRdb copy is limited to in-frame clones, with some not included. The repertoire holds more than 150,000 clones, with roughly 91% as singletons. The sample consisted of peripheral blood, taken on day 0 of AZD1222 vaccination. All receptors derive from an adult in good health.

V gene TRBV7-9 combines with J gene TRBJ2-2; the D gene is possibly TRBD1 (5 bases). V was clipped by 6 bases and J by 1 base, with 12 bases between them. The CDR3 spans 15 residues. Germline V gives CDR1 SEHNR, CDR2 FQNEAQ (reference sequence). As DNA, the CDR3 is TGTGCCAGCAGGCCGGCAGGGCAGAACACCGGGGAGCTGTTTTTT. Amino acid sequence: CASRPAGQNTGELFF.

The chain carries TRBV5-8 and TRBJ2-6, with a possible D match to TRBD2 (6 bases). Germline lookup yields CDR1 SGHTS and CDR2 YDEGEE. The V end lost 0 bases, the J end lost 0 bases, and 10 bases lay between the germline ends. CDR3 length: 17 residues. The CDR3 sequence: CASSLGAGTSGANVLTF. CDR3 DNA sequence: TGTGCCAGCAGCTTGGGGGCGGGGACCTCTGGGGCCAACGTCCTGACTTTC.

The chain links TRBV9 to TRBJ2-1, with a weak D call TRBD2 (5 bases). V lost 0 bases and J 9 bases, leaving 19 bases between the germline ends. In germline, CDR1 is SGDLS, CDR2 YYNGEE. There are 16 residues in the CDR3. The CDR3 protein is CASSVGSDLTNGEQFF. The CDR3, as DNA: TGTGCCAGCAGCGTAGGTAGCGACCTTACAAATGGTGAGCAGTTCTTC.

The chain carries TRBV6-6 and TRBJ1-2; possibly TRBD1 for D (5 bases). V shed 5 bases and J shed 8 bases, with 21 bases lying between them. The CDR3 extends over 15 amino acids. Germline assignment: CDR1 MNHNY and CDR2 SVGAGI (reference sequence). CDR3 nucleotide sequence: TGTGCCAGCAGTGATTTCACCGGGACGGCCCGGGGCTACACCTTC. This codes for CASSDFTGTARGYTF.

The chain joins TRBV9 to TRBJ2-3; D uncertain. V was cut by 4 bases and J by 2 bases, with 14 bases left in between. The CDR3 loop spans 15 amino acids. Germline V lookup: CDR1 SGDLS, CDR2 YYNGEE. CDR3 in amino acids: CASSPVGILTDTQYF. The DNA for the CDR3 is TGTGCCAGCAGCCCCGTGGGCATCCTCACAGATACGCAGTATTTT.

The chain uses TRBV6-2 or TRBV6-3 and TRBJ1-2; weak D call: TRBD1 (6 bases). This CDR3 contains 13 residues. CDR1 is MNHEY, CDR2 SVGEGT, per germline. The V end lost 5 bases, the J end lost 6 bases, and 13 bases lay between the germline ends. The CDR3 spells CASSPVGADGYTF. In DNA form, the CDR3 reads TGTGCCAGCAGTCCAGTGGGGGCAGATGGCTACACCTTC.

V and J are TRBV6-2 or TRBV6-3 and TRBJ1-2; tentative D call: TRBD1 (6 bases). Germline-derived CDR1 and CDR2 are MNHEY and SVGEGT. There are 17 residues in the CDR3. The V end lost 5 bases, the J end lost 4 bases, and 23 bases lay between the germline ends. CDR3 sequence (DNA): TGTGCCAGCAGTACCCTTAACTTTGCAGGGGAAGCCTATGGCTACACCTTC. Its protein product is CASSTLNFAGEAYGYTF.

This chain uses TRBV5-1 with TRBJ2-7; 8 positions match TRBD1. The CDR3 extends over 14 amino acids. CDR1 SGHRS and CDR2 YFSETQ come from the germline V gene. Trimming at V came to 4 bases and at J to 2 bases, leaving 5 bases not matched to a gene. The CDR3 loop is CASSHGTGAYEQYF. CDR3 bases: TGCGCCAGCAGCCACGGGACAGGAGCCTACGAGCAGTACTTC.

The chain has TRBV7-9 and TRBJ2-7; the match to TRBD2 covers 8 bases. Losses at the gene ends were 5 bases for V and 1 base for J; bases not matched to a gene: 7. This CDR3 has 15 amino acids. CDR1 and CDR2 (germline): SEHNR, FQNEAQ (reference sequence). In nucleotides, the CDR3 is TGTGCCAGCAGCCTTAGCGGGGTAGGGTCCTACGAGCAGTACTTC. Encoded protein: CASSLSGVGSYEQYF.

The chain couples TRBV5-5 to TRBJ2-1, with a tentative D call TRBD1 (5 bases). The V end was cut by 4 bases, the J end by 10 bases, with 18 bases between. The CDR3 totals 14 residues. In germline, CDR1 is SGHKS, CDR2 YYEKEE (reference sequence). CDR3 nucleotides: TGTGCCAGCAGCCCATTTGTCAGGGTTCGAGAGCAGTTCTTC. Translated: CASSPFVRVREQFF.

In the case of this clone: Other DNA sequences in this sample translate to the same CDR3. This chain joins TRBV9 and TRBJ1-2; maybe TRBD1 (6 bases). Trimming removed 0 bases from V and 1 base from J, with 7 bases in between. Germline V gene lookup returns CDR1 SGDLS and CDR2 YYNGEE. CDR3 length equals 14 residues. The CDR3 sequence: CASSVGRGNYGYTF. Written as DNA, the CDR3 is TGTGCCAGCAGCGTAGGCAGGGGTAACTATGGCTACACCTTC.

This chain joins TRBV7-9 and TRBJ2-3, with TRBD1 identical over 7 bases. The CDR3 has 15 residues. V shed 7 bases, J shed 1 base, and the junction held 8 bases outside the gene matches. Germline assignment: CDR1 SEHNR and CDR2 FQNEAQ (reference sequence). The CDR3 coding sequence is TGTGCCAGCATTTTCCGGGACAGAGGCACAGATACGCAGTATTTT. It translates to CASIFRDRGTDTQYF.

CDR3 residues: CASSRTGGVLGTQYF. For the CDR3, the DNA is TGTGCCAGCTCACGGACAGGGGGCGTTCTGGGGACGCAGTATTTT. The rearrangement links TRBV18 to TRBJ2-3, with 11 bases fitting TRBD1. V shed 4 bases and J 9 bases; nucleotides not matched to a gene: 9. The length of the CDR3 is 15 residues. The germline gives CDR1 KGHSH, CDR2 LQKENI.

The CDR3: CASSQGNTEAFF. CDR3 nucleotide sequence: TGTGCCAGCTCCCAGGGGAACACTGAAGCTTTCTTT. The chain is built from TRBV18 and TRBJ1-1; perhaps TRBD1 as D (5 bases). The V end lost 6 bases, the J end lost 1 base, and 6 bases lay between the germline ends. The CDR3 consists of 12 residues. Per the germline V gene, CDR1 is KGHSH and CDR2 is LQKENI.

This clone was seen more than once but under ten times. This sequence joins TRBV7-2 and TRBJ2-7; D call uncertain. Trimming cost V 1 base and J 2 bases, with 12 bases left between them. The germline gives CDR1 SGHTA, CDR2 FQGNSA. This CDR3 is 15 amino acids long. The CDR3 region is CASSLVAVEAYEQYF. CDR3 nucleotide sequence: TGTGCCAGCAGCTTAGTGGCAGTGGAAGCCTACGAGCAGTACTTC. The whole variable domain, filled in from reference TRBV7-2 and TRBJ2-7, reads GAGVSQSPSNKVTEKGKDVELRCDPISGHTALYWYRQSLGQGLEFLIYFQGNSAPDKSGLPSDRFSAERTGGSVSTLTIQRTQQEDSAVYLCASSLVAVEAYEQYFGPGTRLTVT.

This clone was seen just once. The V call is TRBV19, the J call TRBJ1-1; possibly TRBD1 for D (5 bases). Germline CDR1 is LNHDA and CDR2 is SQIVND (reference sequence). V lost 6 bases and J 8 bases, leaving 16 bases between the germline ends. CDR3 length: 13 amino acids. CDR3 DNA: TGTGCCAGTAGGGGGTCAGGGACCATAGAAGCTTTCTTT. Protein sequence: CASRGSGTIEAFF.

J is TRBJ1-4 and V is TRBV13; possibly TRBD1 for D (5 bases). The V and J ends lost 2 bases and 0 bases respectively, with 22 bases between them. CDR1 and CDR2 (germline): PRHDT, FYEKMQ (reference sequence). The length of the CDR3 is 20 residues. For the CDR3, the DNA is TGTGCCAGCAGCTTACGACCCACTGATTCAGGGAACCCAACTAATGAAAAACTGTTTTTT. Its protein is CASSLRPTDSGNPTNEKLFF.